The 10 T cell receptor beta chains reported below all come from one sample, sequenced in a study of CD8 T cells in ankylosing spondylitis. Overall study results and limits: Typical of ankylosing spondylitis blood, it appeared, was a TCR beta motif of seven to nine highly homologous variants.

One entry per CDR3 protein results from TCRdb running MiXCR on the 5' RACE reads. The table includes about 480,000 distinct CDR3 sequences, 17% detected once. No cognate antigen is known for these TCRs. The sequenced sample was blood, either unsorted or a sorted T cell fraction (not recorded which). Source of these receptors: a male donor with ankylosing spondylitis.

This clonotype has only a few counts. The V gene is TRBV12-3 or TRBV12-4, the J gene TRBJ1-5, with D uncertain. The CDR3 is made up of 15 amino acids. The V and J ends lost 2 bases and 2 bases respectively, with 10 bases between them. This chain's CDR3 is CASSLRGSGNQPQHF. The CDR3 DNA reads as TGTGCCAGCAGTTTAAGAGGGAGCGGCAATCAGCCCCAGCATTTT.

The table lists this clonotype with a few counts. The V gene is TRBV7-3, the J gene TRBJ1-2, with 7 bases that match TRBD1. Germline V CDR1 and CDR2: SGHTA, FQGTGA. After removal of 2 bases from V and 6 bases from J, the junction contained 9 bases not matched to a gene. The CDR3 runs 15 residues. The chain's CDR3 is CASSLAGGTSDGYTF. CDR3 sequence (DNA): TGTGCCAGCAGCTTAGCAGGGGGGACCTCTGATGGCTACACCTTC.

Many counts were recorded for this clonotype. The J gene is TRBJ1-6, the V gene TRBV12-3 or TRBV12-4; D unclear. Trimming took off 5 bases at V and 11 bases at J, with 7 bases between the two ends. There are 11 residues in the CDR3. The CDR3 DNA follows: TGTGCCAGCAGTCTCGAAACACCCCTCCACTTT. Its protein product is CASSLETPLHF.

This clonotype appeared once. The V and J genes are TRBV6-2 or TRBV6-3 and TRBJ2-1; TRBD1 is a possible D gene (7 bases). V lost 5 bases and J lost 5, with 16 bases in between. Germline CDR1 and CDR2: MNHEY and SVGEGT. The CDR3 covers 15 residues. As DNA, the CDR3 is TGTGCCAGCAGTCGGCGGGACAGAGACAACAATGAGCAGTTCTTC. Translated, it gives CASSRRDRDNNEQFF.

In this sample, this clonotype turned up a few times. The chain couples TRBV6-4 to TRBJ2-7, with 7 bases that match TRBD1. The CDR3 consists of 13 residues. Germline CDR1 reads MRHNA; CDR2 reads SNTAGT. The junction had 6 bases not matched to a gene; V was cut back by 4 bases and J by 6 bases. CDR3 amino acids: CASSVRQGTEQYF. The CDR3 nucleotides read TGTGCCAGCAGTGTGAGACAGGGAACCGAGCAGTACTTC.

The rearrangement joins TRBV12-3 or TRBV12-4 to TRBJ1-6; D is undetermined. V was shortened by 4 bases and J by 15 bases, with 16 bases between the two germline ends. The CDR3 has 13 residues. In DNA, the CDR3 is TGTGCCAGCAGTTCTAGAAGTCGCCCCCACCTCCACTTT. Its translation: CASSSRSRPHLHF.

This clonotype was detected a few times. This chain joins TRBV5-4 and TRBJ2-3, with TRBD1 matching over 10 bases. V gave up 5 bases and J gave up 0 bases; unmatched junction bases: 6. CDR3 size: 16 residues. Per germline, CDR1 SGHNT and CDR2 YYREEE (reference sequence). The CDR3 sequence: CASSSRQGASTDTQYF. The CDR3 DNA sequence: TGTGCCAGCAGTTCACGACAGGGGGCTAGCACAGATACGCAGTATTTT.

This clonotype was picked up many times. The chain links TRBV12-3 or TRBV12-4 to TRBJ2-1; TRBD2 aligns across 7 bases. This CDR3 is built from 14 residues. V trimming: 2 bases; J trimming: 7 bases; junction bases outside the gene matches: 5. DNA for the CDR3: TGTGCCAGCAGTTTACGCGGGAGCGATAATGAGCAGTTCTTC. Residues: CASSLRGSDNEQFF.

The chain is built from TRBV5-1 and TRBJ1-4; D remains unclear. Germline V gene data show CDR1 as SGHRS and CDR2 as YFSETQ. V dropped 2 bases and J dropped 8 bases, with 13 bases sitting between them. The length of the CDR3 is 14 residues. CDR3 bases: TGCGCCAGCAGCTTAGAAGGGAACCCCGAAAAACTGTTTTTT. Residues: CASSLEGNPEKLFF.

The table lists this clonotype with a few counts. The chain links TRBV3-1 to TRBJ2-1, with D perhaps matching TRBD1 (6 bases). Germline assignment: CDR1 LGHDT and CDR2 YNNKEL (reference sequence). Trimming left V 4 bases short and J 6 bases short, with 16 bases between. This CDR3 spans 15 amino acids. CDR3 sequence (DNA): TGTGCCAGCAGCCCCCGGACAGTTAAGGCCAATGAGCAGTTCTTC. Encoded protein: CASSPRTVKANEQFF.